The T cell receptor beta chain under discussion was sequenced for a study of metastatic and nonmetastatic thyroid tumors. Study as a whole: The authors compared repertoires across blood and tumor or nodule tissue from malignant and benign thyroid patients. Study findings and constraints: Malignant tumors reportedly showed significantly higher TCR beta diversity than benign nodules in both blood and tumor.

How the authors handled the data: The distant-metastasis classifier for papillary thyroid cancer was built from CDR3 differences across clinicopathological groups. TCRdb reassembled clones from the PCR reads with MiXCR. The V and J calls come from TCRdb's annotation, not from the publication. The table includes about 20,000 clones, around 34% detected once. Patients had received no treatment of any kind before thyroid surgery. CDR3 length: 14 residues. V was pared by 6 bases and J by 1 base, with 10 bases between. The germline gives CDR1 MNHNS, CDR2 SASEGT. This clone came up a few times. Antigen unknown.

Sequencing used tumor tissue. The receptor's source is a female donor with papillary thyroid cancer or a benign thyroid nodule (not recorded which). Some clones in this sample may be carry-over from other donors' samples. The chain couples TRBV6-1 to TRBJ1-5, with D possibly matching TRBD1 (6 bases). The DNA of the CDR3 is TGTGCCAGCAGCCCCGGACAGAGCAATCAGCCCCAGCATTTT. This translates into CASSPGQSNQPQHF.